The rows below give T cell receptor beta chains drawn from one sample of a study of cytomegalovirus exposure and HLA in healthy donors. Clones were sequenced by immunoSEQ multiplex PCR, and TCRdb holds only the in-frame ones, with some missing. The data contain 150,000 to 200,000 clones, 78% of them singletons. Sequenced: PBMCs. These receptor sequences come from a woman aged 40 to 49 in good health and CMV-seropositive. The CDR3 runs from the conserved cysteine through the conserved F or W. A D gene is named only where the DNA matches it firmly. Size is stated for part of the rows, as once, few or many counts, or as a class when the clone is expanded.

j_gene,len,d_gene,abundance,v_gene,CDR3aa,CDR3nt
TRBJ1-1,15,TRBD1,-,TRBV10-3,CATQSWDSLNTEAFF,TGTGCCACCCAATCCTGGGACAGCCTAAACACTGAAGCTTTCTTT
TRBJ2-3,15,TRBD2,-,TRBV5-4,CASSLGGRGGDTQYF,TGTGCCAGCAGCTTGGGTGGGAGGGGTGGAGATACGCAGTATTTT
TRBJ1-5,13,-,-,TRBV30,CAWSKQGTEPQHF,TGTGCCTGGAGTAAACAGGGTACGGAGCCCCAGCATTTT
TRBJ2-2,17,TRBD1,few,TRBV7-2,CASSLSLQGALTGELFF,TGTGCCAGCAGCTTATCGCTTCAGGGGGCGCTTACCGGGGAGCTGTTTTTT
TRBJ2-3,16,-,-,TRBV4-3,CASSQELVVGPDTQYF,TGCGCCAGCAGCCAAGAATTAGTGGTGGGCCCAGATACGCAGTATTTT
TRBJ2-5,14,-,once,TRBV12-2,CASRTPGGSETQYF,TGTGCAAGTCGCACCCCAGGGGGGAGTGAGACCCAGTACTTC
TRBJ1-6,13,-,-,TRBV5-6,CASRRGPSSPLHF,TGTGCCAGCAGGCGGGGGCCGAGTTCACCCCTCCACTTT
TRBJ1-5,13,-,-,TRBV28,CASRLRGNQPQHF,TGTGCCAGCCGCCTAAGGGGGAATCAGCCCCAGCATTTT
TRBJ2-3,13,TRBD1,-,TRBV5-5,CASSSQGGDTQYF,TGTGCCAGCAGCTCCCAAGGGGGCGATACGCAGTATTTT
TRBJ1-4,14,TRBD1,-,TRBV28,CASRTTGGNEKLFF,TGTGCCAGCAGGACCACAGGGGGCAACGAAAAACTGTTTTTT
TRBJ1-4,13,TRBD1,once,TRBV29-1,CSVTQGAGEKLFF,TGCAGCGTGACACAGGGGGCAGGTGAAAAACTGTTTTTT
TRBJ1-2,15,-,-,TRBV4-1,CASSREQRSDYGYTF,TGCGCCAGCAGCCGGGAGCAGAGGTCCGACTATGGCTACACCTTC
TRBJ1-1,15,-,once,TRBV2,CASRQVANLNTEAFF,TGTGCCAGCAGACAGGTCGCAAATTTGAACACTGAAGCTTTCTTT
TRBJ2-3,15,TRBD2,-,TRBV29-1,CSVEGVAGRTDTQYF,TGCAGCGTTGAGGGGGTAGCGGGGCGCACAGATACGCAGTATTTT
TRBJ2-1,15,TRBD2,-,TRBV30,CAWEPGLTTYNEQFF,TGTGCCTGGGAACCGGGACTAACTACCTACAATGAGCAGTTCTTC
TRBJ2-5,15,TRBD2,-,TRBV5-1,CASSLAGGPQETQYF,TGCGCCAGCAGCTTGGCGGGGGGGCCCCAAGAGACCCAGTACTTC
TRBJ1-1,14,-,-,TRBV28,CASSLSGRITEAFF,TGTGCCAGCAGTTTATCAGGGCGTATAACTGAAGCTTTCTTT